This is a list of T cell receptor beta chains from one sample in a study of beta chain features in type 1 diabetes. Generated by immunoSEQ multiplex PCR, the TCRdb table keeps only in-frame clones and is missing some. The repertoire holds approximately 24,000 clones, with 49% as singletons. Sequencing was performed on stem cell memory CD4+ T cells from blood. These receptors were collected from a man aged 25-45 years with type 1 diabetes. Both conserved end residues are part of each CDR3. Each record gives: J gene, V gene, clone size, D gene, CDR3 DNA, CDR3 protein. A D gene is named only where the DNA matches it firmly. Expanded clones get a size class; other rows say once, few or many, or leave the size out.

>TRBJ2-5|TRBV6-1|few|.
TGTGCCAGCCGGGGCTATTGGGAGGAAGGAGAGACCCAGTACTTC
CASRGYWEEGETQYF
>TRBJ1-3|TRBV6-5|.|.
TGTGCCAGCGGTCGCGGCTCCTCTGGAAACACCATATATTTT
CASGRGSSGNTIYF
>TRBJ2-7|TRBV2|.|TRBD2
TGTGCCAGCAGTGTGGGGGGATTAGGGAGGGCCTACGAGCAGTACTTC
CASSVGGLGRAYEQYF
>TRBJ2-4|TRBV4-1|few|TRBD2
TGCGCCAGCAGCCAAGACGGGGGGGCCTCCAAAAACATTCAGTACTTC
CASSQDGGASKNIQYF
>TRBJ2-7|TRBV7-9|.|TRBD1
TGTGCCAGCAGCCGTACAGGGGCCCACTACGAGCAGTACTTC
CASSRTGAHYEQYF
>TRBJ2-2|TRBV19|once|TRBD2
TGTGCCAGTAGTCGGAGGGGAGGGTCGAACACCGGGGAGCTGTTTTTT
CASSRRGGSNTGELFF
>TRBJ1-4|TRBV30|.|.
TGTGCCTGGTCCGGGGCTAATGAAAAACTGTTTTTT
CAWSGANEKLFF
>TRBJ2-3|TRBV6-1|.|.
TGTGCCAGCAGTGAAGTCGGAGATACGCAGTATTTT
CASSEVGDTQYF
>TRBJ2-5|TRBV5-4|.|TRBD2
TGTGCCAGCAGCTTGGCTCTAGCGGGGGGGCAAGAGACCCAGTACTTC
CASSLALAGGQETQYF
>TRBJ1-1|TRBV2|.|.
TGTGCCAGCAGCCCCGGGGTGAGCACTGAAGCTTTCTTT
CASSPGVSTEAFF
>TRBJ1-5|TRBV2|.|.
TGTGCCAGCAGTGGTGCTTCCGGAGGCAATCAGCCCCAGCATTTT
CASSGASGGNQPQHF
>TRBJ1-2|TRBV6-6|.|.
TGTGCCAGCAGTTACACTGAAAACTATGGCTACACCTTC
CASSYTENYGYTF
>TRBJ2-1|TRBV11-3|.|TRBD1
TGTGCCAGCAGATCCGGTGGGGGGACAGGGGATGCCAATGAGCAGTTCTTC
CASRSGGGTGDANEQFF
>TRBJ1-1|TRBV7-2|.|.
TGTGCCAGCAGCCGAGGAGGGCTCCGAACGAACACTGAAGCTTTCTTT
CASSRGGLRTNTEAFF
>TRBJ2-3|TRBV7-6|.|TRBD2
TGTGCCAGCAGCTCGGGGGGGCGGACAGATACGCAGTATTTT
CASSSGGRTDTQYF
>TRBJ1-2|TRBV2|.|.
TGTGCCACCCCCCGGGGGGAGTGGGGTGGCTACACCTTC
CATPRGEWGGYTF
>TRBJ1-2|TRBV11-2|.|TRBD1
TGTGCCAGCACCTGGACAGGGGGCGGCTACACCTTC
CASTWTGGGYTF
>TRBJ2-5|TRBV11-3|few|TRBD1
TGTGCCAGCAGCACTCCATTACAGGGGCAAGAGACCCAGTACTTC
CASSTPLQGQETQYF
>TRBJ1-2|TRBV4-1|.|TRBD1
TGCGCCAGCAGCCCTCGACAGGGGGCGACGGACTATGGCTACACCTTC
CASSPRQGATDYGYTF
>TRBJ1-4|TRBV29-1|.|TRBD1
TGCAGCGTTGGACAGGGGAATGAAAAACTGTTTTTT
CSVGQGNEKLFF
>TRBJ1-5|TRBV5-1|.|.
TGCGCCAGCAGCCTGGGAGATTCTAGCAATCAGCCCCAGCATTTT
CASSLGDSSNQPQHF
>TRBJ1-1|TRBV6-1|.|TRBD1
TGTGCCAGCAGTCAGGAGGGACAGTACACTGAAGCTTTCTTT
CASSQEGQYTEAFF
>TRBJ1-1|TRBV10-3|once|.
TGTGCCATCAGTGGGACAATTGGACGGCTGAACACTGAAGCTTTCTTT
CAISGTIGRLNTEAFF
>TRBJ1-1|TRBV5-1|few|.
TGCGCCAGCAGCACCCACAGTTATAACACTGAAGCTTTCTTT
CASSTHSYNTEAFF
>TRBJ1-5|TRBV6-6|.|.
TGTGCCAGCAGGCCGGGCCAAGGAGGTCAGCCCCAGCATTTT
CASRPGQGGQPQHF
>TRBJ1-1|TRBV18|few|.
TGTGCCAGCTCACCACCAGGGAAGCAGGGTGAAGCTTTCTTT
CASSPPGKQGEAFF
>TRBJ2-1|TRBV11-3|.|TRBD2
TGTGCCAGCAGCTTAGTAACGGGGGGGCCAAACAATGAGCAGTTCTTC
CASSLVTGGPNNEQFF
>TRBJ2-1|TRBV7-9|few|TRBD2
TGTGCCAGCAGCTTAGCGGCTAGCGGGCACAATGAGCAGTTCTTC
CASSLAASGHNEQFF
>TRBJ2-3|TRBV5-1|few|TRBD1
TGCGCCAGCAGCTCGACAGGGGTTCACACAGATACGCAGTATTTT
CASSSTGVHTDTQYF
>TRBJ1-4|TRBV2|once|TRBD1
TGTGCCAGCAGTGGGGACAGCAAAAATGAAAAACTGTTTTTT
CASSGDSKNEKLFF
>TRBJ1-5|TRBV7-9|.|TRBD1
TGTGCCAGCAGCTATGACAGGGACAATCAGCCCCAGCATTTT
CASSYDRDNQPQHF
>TRBJ2-1|TRBV28|.|.
TGTGCCAGCAGTCCCCCCCGGGGGAGGGGGGCCTACAATGAGCAGTTCTTC
CASSPPRGRGAYNEQFF
>TRBJ2-1|TRBV4-2|.|TRBD2
TGTGCCAGCAGCCAAGATACTAGCGGGGGTGTATTCAATGAGCAGTTCTTC
CASSQDTSGGVFNEQFF
>TRBJ1-2|TRBV5-4|.|TRBD1
TGTGCCAGCAGCCAGGACAGGGTGGGCTATGGCTACACCTTC
CASSQDRVGYGYTF
>TRBJ2-3|TRBV7-9|.|TRBD2
TGTGCCAGCAGCTTAATCGGGAGGGCCAGCACAGATACGCAGTATTTT
CASSLIGRASTDTQYF
>TRBJ2-7|TRBV5-1|once|TRBD1
TGCGCCAGCAGCTTAGGGGACAGTTTGATCTACGAGCAGTACTTC
CASSLGDSLIYEQYF
>TRBJ2-3|TRBV6-1|.|.
TGTGCCAGCAGTGAAGGACAAACGCAATTGGATACGCAGTATTTT
CASSEGQTQLDTQYF
>TRBJ1-3|TRBV9|.|.
TGTGCCAGCAGCGTAGAAGACAGGAAAGGAAACACCATATATTTT
CASSVEDRKGNTIYF
>TRBJ2-3|TRBV7-9|few|TRBD2
TGTGCCAGCGTGGCGGGGGTTCACACAGATACGCAGTATTTT
CASVAGVHTDTQYF
>TRBJ2-7|TRBV11-2|.|.
TGTGCCAGCAGCCGACTACCAACGTTTACCTACGAGCAGTACTTC
CASSRLPTFTYEQYF
>TRBJ1-6|TRBV9|.|.
TGTGCCAGCAGCGACGAGGTTTCACCCCTCCACTTT
CASSDEVSPLHF
>TRBJ1-5|TRBV2|.|.
TGTGCCAGCAGTCGGGTTAATCGCGATCAGCCCCAGCATTTT
CASSRVNRDQPQHF
>TRBJ1-1|TRBV10-3|few|TRBD1
TGTGCCATCAGTGGGACAGGGATGAACACTGAAGCTTTCTTT
CAISGTGMNTEAFF
>TRBJ1-2|TRBV18|few|TRBD1
TGTGCCAGCTCACCGGACAGGGGCGGCTACACCTTC
CASSPDRGGYTF
>TRBJ2-2|TRBV30|.|.
TGTGCCTGGAGTAGGAGGGCCGGTACCGGGGAGCTGTTTTTT
CAWSRRAGTGELFF
>TRBJ2-7|TRBV5-1|.|.
TGCGCCAGCAGCTTGGCGGAAGGGGCTATTTACGAGCAGTACTTC
CASSLAEGAIYEQYF
>TRBJ2-2|TRBV5-4|.|.
TGTGCCAGCAGCTCTGAGGGGTACAGGGCGGCCGGGGAGCTGTTTTTT
CASSSEGYRAAGELFF
>TRBJ1-5|TRBV28|.|.
TGTGCCAGCAGTCCTCCCGGATTCGGGCAGCCCCAGCATTTT
CASSPPGFGQPQHF
>TRBJ2-2|TRBV27|.|.
TGTGCCAGCAGTTTAAATTACGGGGAGCTGTTTTTT
CASSLNYGELFF
>TRBJ2-3|TRBV30|once|TRBD2
TGTGCCTGGACTGCGGGGGGTGCAGATACGCAGTATTTT
CAWTAGGADTQYF